A selection of T cell receptor beta chains follows, all from one sample in a study of beta chain features in type 1 diabetes. Libraries were prepared by immunoSEQ multiplex PCR; TCRdb keeps only in-frame clonotypes and omits some of them. The sample shows about 150,000 clones, roughly 8% of them seen only once. Sequenced material: central memory CD4+ T cells from blood. The receptors shown here come from a man aged 18 to 35 in good health. Both conserved end residues are part of each CDR3. Each record gives: V gene, J gene, CDR3 protein.

v_gene: TRBV7-2
j_gene: TRBJ1-2
CDR3aa: CASSFGSPNYGYTF

v_gene: TRBV4-3
j_gene: TRBJ1-2
CDR3aa: CASSQADRTGYTF

v_gene: TRBV4-3
j_gene: TRBJ1-3
CDR3aa: CASSQDLSAGTGNTIYF

v_gene: TRBV7-9
j_gene: TRBJ1-1
CDR3aa: CASSSRDRDTEAFF

v_gene: TRBV25-1
j_gene: TRBJ1-2
CDR3aa: CASSDPGTAYNYGYTF

v_gene: TRBV28
j_gene: TRBJ1-2
CDR3aa: CASRENYGYTF

v_gene: TRBV30
j_gene: TRBJ2-7
CDR3aa: CAWNTQVPYEQYF

v_gene: TRBV5-1
j_gene: TRBJ1-2
CDR3aa: CASSPGTAGDGYTF

v_gene: TRBV5-4
j_gene: TRBJ2-2
CDR3aa: CASSLNAGAGTGELFF

v_gene: TRBV6-5
j_gene: TRBJ2-7
CDR3aa: CASNTGGTKYEQYF

v_gene: TRBV19
j_gene: TRBJ2-5
CDR3aa: CATRQGLETQYF

v_gene: TRBV7-3
j_gene: TRBJ2-1
CDR3aa: CASSLGSGGANEQFF

v_gene: TRBV2
j_gene: TRBJ2-5
CDR3aa: CASSTSPSGQETQYF

v_gene: TRBV5-1
j_gene: TRBJ2-7
CDR3aa: CASSLTGPYEQYF

v_gene: TRBV5-4
j_gene: TRBJ2-3
CDR3aa: CASSWDRGDTQYF

v_gene: TRBV18
j_gene: TRBJ2-2
CDR3aa: CASCPGDTGELFF

v_gene: TRBV28
j_gene: TRBJ1-5
CDR3aa: CASSLDRGVGQPQHF

v_gene: TRBV6-5
j_gene: TRBJ1-1
CDR3aa: CASSYSNKRRAEAFF

v_gene: TRBV10-3
j_gene: TRBJ2-5
CDR3aa: CATGSDKGETQYF

v_gene: TRBV9
j_gene: TRBJ2-6
CDR3aa: CASSVGARSGANVLTF

v_gene: TRBV19
j_gene: TRBJ2-7
CDR3aa: CATRQKSGFYEQYF

v_gene: TRBV18
j_gene: TRBJ1-2
CDR3aa: CASSPLPLVGNYGYTF

v_gene: TRBV30
j_gene: TRBJ2-3
CDR3aa: CACSGGLAGTDTQYF

v_gene: TRBV14
j_gene: TRBJ1-2
CDR3aa: CASSQAYQNYGYTF

v_gene: TRBV6-6
j_gene: TRBJ2-6
CDR3aa: CASSQGSSGANVLTF

v_gene: TRBV29-1
j_gene: TRBJ2-7
CDR3aa: CSAGTGRGDEQYF

v_gene: TRBV7-4
j_gene: TRBJ2-7
CDR3aa: CASSFPLDRGLDEQYF

v_gene: TRBV6-5
j_gene: TRBJ1-2
CDR3aa: CASSYFQGRPEGYTF